These 2 T cell receptor beta chains were sequenced from one sample in a study of CD8+ T cells in alopecia areata. Treatment denoted: oral pan-JAK inhibitor, 5-10 mg twice daily. cDNA serving as the sequencing template came from extracted, reverse transcribed RNA. Produced via immunoSEQ multiplex PCR; TCRdb's table is partial and in-frame only. Counted here are around 180,000 clones, roughly 70% occurring once; the ten biggest clones make up 1.3%. The sample in question was CD4+ T cells sorted from blood, obtained at approximately week 50, from a patient treated with tofacitinib. The receptors come from a human donor with alopecia areata.

This chain uses TRBV29-1 with TRBJ1-6; D might be TRBD1 (5 bases). Per germline, CDR1 SQVTM and CDR2 ANQGSEA. CDR3 size: 12 residues. The V end was cut by 7 bases, the J end by 5 bases, with 9 bases between. The DNA of the CDR3 is TGCAGCGCGGGGGAGAATAATTCACCCCTCCACTTT. Its translation is CSAGENNSPLHF.

The genes are TRBV30 and TRBJ2-5; D remains unclear. This CDR3 spans 11 amino acids. Germline V gene data show CDR1 as GTSNPN and CDR2 as SVGIG (reference sequence). V lost 3 bases and J 4 bases, leaving 6 bases between the germline ends. The CDR3 here is CAWRELETQYF. The CDR3 DNA follows: TGTGCCTGGAGGGAATTAGAGACCCAGTACTTC. The entire variable domain, with the rest obtained from reference TRBV30 and TRBJ2-5, is as follows: SQTIHQWPATLVQPVGSPLSLECTVEGTSNPNLYWYRQAAGRGLQLLFYSVGIGQISSEVPQNLSASRPQDRQFILSSKKLLLSDSGFYLCAWRELETQYFGPGTRLLVL.